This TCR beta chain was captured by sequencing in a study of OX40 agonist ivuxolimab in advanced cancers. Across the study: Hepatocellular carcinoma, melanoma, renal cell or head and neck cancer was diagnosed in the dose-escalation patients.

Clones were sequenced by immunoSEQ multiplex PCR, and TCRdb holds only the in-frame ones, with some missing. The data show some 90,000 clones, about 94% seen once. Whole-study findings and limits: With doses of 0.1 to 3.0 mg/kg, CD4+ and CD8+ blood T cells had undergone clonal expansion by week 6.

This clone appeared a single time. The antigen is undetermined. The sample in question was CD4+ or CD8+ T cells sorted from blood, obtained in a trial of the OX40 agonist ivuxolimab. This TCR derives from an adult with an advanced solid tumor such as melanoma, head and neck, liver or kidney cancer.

The CDR3 region has the DNA TGTGCCAGCTCACCACGGGGCACCGGGGAGCTGTTTTTT. Translated, it gives CASSPRGTGELFF. The rearrangement links TRBV18 to TRBJ2-2, with D hard to call. Trimming stripped 1 base from V and 4 bases from J, with 4 bases between. CDR3 length: 13 residues. CDR1 is KGHSH, CDR2 LQKENI, per germline.